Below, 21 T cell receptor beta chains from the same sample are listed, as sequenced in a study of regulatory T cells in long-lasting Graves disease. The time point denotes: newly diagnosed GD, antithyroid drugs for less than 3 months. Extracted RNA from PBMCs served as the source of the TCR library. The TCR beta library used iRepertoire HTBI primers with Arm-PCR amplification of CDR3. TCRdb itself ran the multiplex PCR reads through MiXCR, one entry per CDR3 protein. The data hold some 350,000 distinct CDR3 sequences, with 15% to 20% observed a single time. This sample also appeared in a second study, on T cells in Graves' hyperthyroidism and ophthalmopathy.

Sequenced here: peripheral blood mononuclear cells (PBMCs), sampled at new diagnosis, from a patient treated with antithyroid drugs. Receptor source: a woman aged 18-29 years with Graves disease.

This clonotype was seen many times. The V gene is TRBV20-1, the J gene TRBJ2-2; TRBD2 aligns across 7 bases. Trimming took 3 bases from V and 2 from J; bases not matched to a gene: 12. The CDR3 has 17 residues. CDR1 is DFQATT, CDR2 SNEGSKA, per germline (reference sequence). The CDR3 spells CSASWRWSGANTGELFF. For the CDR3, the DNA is TGCAGTGCTAGCTGGCGTTGGAGCGGGGCTAACACCGGGGAGCTGTTTTTT.

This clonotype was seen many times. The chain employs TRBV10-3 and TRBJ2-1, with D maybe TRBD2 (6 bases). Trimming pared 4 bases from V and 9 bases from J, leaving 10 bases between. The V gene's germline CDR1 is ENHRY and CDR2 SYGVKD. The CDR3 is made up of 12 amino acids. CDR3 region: CAISGDSLEQFF. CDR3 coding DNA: TGTGCCATCAGTGGGGACTCCCTTGAGCAGTTCTTC.

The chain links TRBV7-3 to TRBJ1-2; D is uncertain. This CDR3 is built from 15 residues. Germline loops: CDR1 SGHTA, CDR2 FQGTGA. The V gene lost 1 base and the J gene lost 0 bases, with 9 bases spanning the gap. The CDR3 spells CASSLMANANYGYTF. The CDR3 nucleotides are TGTGCCAGCAGCTTAATGGCCAACGCTAACTATGGCTACACCTTC.

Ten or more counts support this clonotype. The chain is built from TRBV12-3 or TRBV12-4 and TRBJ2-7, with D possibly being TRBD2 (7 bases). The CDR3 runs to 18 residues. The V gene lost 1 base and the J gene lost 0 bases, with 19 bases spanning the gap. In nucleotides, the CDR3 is TGTGCCAGCAGTTTAGGATGGGTCGGGGGGCAAAGCTCCTACGAGCAGTACTTC. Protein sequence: CASSLGWVGGQSSYEQYF.

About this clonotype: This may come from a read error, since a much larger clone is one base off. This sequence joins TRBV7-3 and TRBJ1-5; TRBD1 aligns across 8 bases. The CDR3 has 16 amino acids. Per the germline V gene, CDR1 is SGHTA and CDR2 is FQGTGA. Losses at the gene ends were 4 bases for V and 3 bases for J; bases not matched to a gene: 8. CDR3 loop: CASSWDRSGHNQPQHF. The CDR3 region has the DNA TGTGCCAGCAGCTGGGACAGGTCGGGTCACAATCAGCCCCAGCATTTT.

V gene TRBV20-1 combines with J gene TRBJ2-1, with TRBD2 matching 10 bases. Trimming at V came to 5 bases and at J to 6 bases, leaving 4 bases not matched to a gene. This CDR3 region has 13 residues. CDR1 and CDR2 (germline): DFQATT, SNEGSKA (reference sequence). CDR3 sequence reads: CSARTSGFNEQFF. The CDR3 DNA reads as TGCAGTGCTCGGACTAGCGGATTCAATGAGCAGTTCTTC.

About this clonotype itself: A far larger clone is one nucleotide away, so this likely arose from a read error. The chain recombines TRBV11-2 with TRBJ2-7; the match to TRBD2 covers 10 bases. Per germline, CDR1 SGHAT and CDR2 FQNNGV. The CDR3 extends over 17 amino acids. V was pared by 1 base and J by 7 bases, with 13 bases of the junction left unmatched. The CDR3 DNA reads TGTGCCAGCAGCTTAGGGCTAGCGGGGGATCCTTACAATGAGCAGTACTTC. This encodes CASSLGLAGDPYNEQYF. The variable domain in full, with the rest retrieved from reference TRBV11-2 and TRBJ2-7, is EAGVAQSPRYKIIEKRQSVAFWCNPISGHATLYWYQQILGQGPKLLIQFQNNGVVDDSQLPKDRFSAERLKGVDSTLKIQPAKLEDSAVYLCASSLGLAGDPYNEQYFGPGTRLTVT.

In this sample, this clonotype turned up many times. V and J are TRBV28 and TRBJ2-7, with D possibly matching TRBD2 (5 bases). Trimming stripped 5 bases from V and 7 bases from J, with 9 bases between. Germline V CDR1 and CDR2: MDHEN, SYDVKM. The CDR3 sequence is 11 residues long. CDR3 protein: CASSDRGEQYF. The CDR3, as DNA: TGTGCCAGCAGTGACCGCGGGGAGCAGTACTTC.

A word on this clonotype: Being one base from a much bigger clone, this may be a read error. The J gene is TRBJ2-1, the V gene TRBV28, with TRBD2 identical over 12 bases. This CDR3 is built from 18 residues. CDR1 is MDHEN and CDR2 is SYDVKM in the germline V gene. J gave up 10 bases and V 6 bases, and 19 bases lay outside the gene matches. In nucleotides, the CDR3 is TGTGCCAGCAGCTTTCTGGTTGAGGCTAGCGGGGGGGCTGACGAGCAGTTCTTC. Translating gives CASSFLVEASGGADEQFF.

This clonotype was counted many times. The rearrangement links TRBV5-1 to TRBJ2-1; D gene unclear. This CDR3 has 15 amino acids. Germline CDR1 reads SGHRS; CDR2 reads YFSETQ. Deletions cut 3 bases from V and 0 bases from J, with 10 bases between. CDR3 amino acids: CASSSSPRSYNEQFF. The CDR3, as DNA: TGCGCCAGCAGCTCTTCTCCGCGCTCCTACAATGAGCAGTTCTTC.

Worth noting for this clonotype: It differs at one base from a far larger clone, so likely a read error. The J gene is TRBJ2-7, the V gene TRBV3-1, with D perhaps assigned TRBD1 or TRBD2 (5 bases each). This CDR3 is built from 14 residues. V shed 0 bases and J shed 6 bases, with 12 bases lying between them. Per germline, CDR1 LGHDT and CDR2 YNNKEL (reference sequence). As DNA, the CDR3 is TGTGCCAGCAGCCAAGAAGTCCGGGACCCCGAGCAGTACTTC. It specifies CASSQEVRDPEQYF.

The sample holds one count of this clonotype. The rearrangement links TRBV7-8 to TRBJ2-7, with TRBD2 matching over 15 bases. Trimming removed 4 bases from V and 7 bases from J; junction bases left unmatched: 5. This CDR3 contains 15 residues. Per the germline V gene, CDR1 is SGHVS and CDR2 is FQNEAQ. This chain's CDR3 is CASSWTSGRASEQYF. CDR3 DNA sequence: TGTGCCAGCAGCTGGACTAGCGGGAGGGCCTCGGAGCAGTACTTC.

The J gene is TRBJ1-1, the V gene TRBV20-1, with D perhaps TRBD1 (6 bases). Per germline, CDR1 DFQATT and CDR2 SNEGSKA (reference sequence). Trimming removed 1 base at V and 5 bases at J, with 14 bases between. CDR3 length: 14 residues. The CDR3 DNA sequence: TGCAGTGCTAGAGGCTCGGGGGCCGCAACTGAAGCTTTCTTT. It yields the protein CSARGSGAATEAFF.

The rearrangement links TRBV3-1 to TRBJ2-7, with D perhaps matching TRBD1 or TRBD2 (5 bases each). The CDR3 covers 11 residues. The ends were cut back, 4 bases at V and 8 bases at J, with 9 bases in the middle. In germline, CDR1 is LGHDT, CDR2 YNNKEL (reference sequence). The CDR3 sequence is CASSPGTKQYF. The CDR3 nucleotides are TGTGCCAGCAGCCCCGGGACCAAGCAGTACTTC.

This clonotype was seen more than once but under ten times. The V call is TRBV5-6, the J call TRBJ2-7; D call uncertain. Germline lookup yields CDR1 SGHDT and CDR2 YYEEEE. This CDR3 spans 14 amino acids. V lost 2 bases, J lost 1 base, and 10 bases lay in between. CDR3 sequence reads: CASSFTTRSYEQYF. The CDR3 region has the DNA TGTGCCAGCAGCTTTACCACACGATCCTACGAGCAGTACTTC.

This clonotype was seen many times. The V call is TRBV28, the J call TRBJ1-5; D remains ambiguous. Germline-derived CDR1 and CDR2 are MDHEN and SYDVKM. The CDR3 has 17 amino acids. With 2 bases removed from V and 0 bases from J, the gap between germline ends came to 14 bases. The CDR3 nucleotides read TGTGCCAGCAGTTTAGGGTCTGATGCCTATAGCAATCAGCCCCAGCATTTT. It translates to CASSLGSDAYSNQPQHF.

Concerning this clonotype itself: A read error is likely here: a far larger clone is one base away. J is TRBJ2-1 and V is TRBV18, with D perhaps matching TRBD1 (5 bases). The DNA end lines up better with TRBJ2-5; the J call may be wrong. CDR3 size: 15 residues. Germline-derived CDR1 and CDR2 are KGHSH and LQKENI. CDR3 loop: CASSPQGWGQETQYF. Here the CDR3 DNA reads TGTGCCAGCTCTCCTCAGGGTTGGGGACAAGAGACCCAGTACTTC.

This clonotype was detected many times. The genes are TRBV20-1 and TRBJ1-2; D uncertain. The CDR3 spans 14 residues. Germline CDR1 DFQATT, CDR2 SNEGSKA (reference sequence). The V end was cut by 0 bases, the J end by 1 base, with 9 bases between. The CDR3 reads CSARDQQSNYGYTF. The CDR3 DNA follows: TGCAGTGCTAGAGATCAGCAGAGTAACTATGGCTACACCTTC.

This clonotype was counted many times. The CDR3 DNA sequence: TGTGCCATCATGGGACTAGCGGGGGACCTTAGCACAGATACGCAGTATTTT. It encodes CAIMGLAGDLSTDTQYF. The chain combines TRBV10-3 with TRBJ2-3; 14 nucleotides line up with TRBD2. Germline assignment: CDR1 ENHRY and CDR2 SYGVKD. The length of the CDR3 is 17 residues. The V gene end was trimmed by 7 bases and the J gene end by 0 bases; junction bases not matched to a gene: 6.

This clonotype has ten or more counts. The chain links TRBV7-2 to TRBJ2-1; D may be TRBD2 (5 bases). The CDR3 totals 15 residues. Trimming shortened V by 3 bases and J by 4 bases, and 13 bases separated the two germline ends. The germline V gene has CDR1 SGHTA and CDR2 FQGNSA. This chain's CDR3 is CASSFSRGSYNEQFF. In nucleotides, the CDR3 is TGTGCCAGCAGCTTTTCTCGCGGGTCGTACAATGAGCAGTTCTTC.

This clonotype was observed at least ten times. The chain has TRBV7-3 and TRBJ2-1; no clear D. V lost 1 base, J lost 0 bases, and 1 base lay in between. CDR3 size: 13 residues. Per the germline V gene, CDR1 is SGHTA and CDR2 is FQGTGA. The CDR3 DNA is TGTGCCAGCAGCTTAAACTCCTACAATGAGCAGTTCTTC. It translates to CASSLNSYNEQFF. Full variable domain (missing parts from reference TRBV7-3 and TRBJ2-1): GAGVSQTPSNKVTEKGKYVELRCDPISGHTALYWYRQSLGQGPEFLIYFQGTGAADDSGLPNDRFFAVRPEGSVSTLKIQRTERGDSAVYLCASSLNSYNEQFFGPGTRLTVL.